Listed below are T cell receptor beta chains from one sample, sequenced in a study of regulatory T cells in long-lasting Graves disease. A single record per CDR3 protein comes from TCRdb applying MiXCR to the multiplex PCR reads. The sample includes about 440,000 distinct CDR3 sequences, about a sixth of them seen just once. The sample was also linked to a second study, of T cells in Graves' hyperthyroidism and ophthalmopathy.

The specimen was peripheral blood mononuclear cells (PBMCs), collected at new diagnosis, from a patient treated with antithyroid drugs. All receptors come from a woman under 30 with Graves disease. CDR3s include the opening cysteine and the closing phenylalanine or tryptophan. D genes are given only for firm matches. Clone size, where shown, is once, few, many, or a class for clones that have expanded.

>TRBV28|TRBJ2-7|many|TRBD1
CASSRWTGLEQYF
TGTGCCAGCAGTCGCTGGACAGGGCTCGAGCAGTACTTC
>TRBV20-1|TRBJ2-2|few|NA
CSAPITGRRNTGELFF
TGCAGTGCTCCTATTACAGGGAGACGAAACACCGGGGAGCTGTTTTTT
>TRBV5-1|TRBJ1-1|many|NA
CASRSGTWGTEAFF
TGCGCCAGCAGGTCAGGGACCTGGGGCACTGAAGCTTTCTTT
>TRBV15|TRBJ2-7|many|NA
CATSKLRDSGYEQYF
TGTGCCACCAGCAAACTCCGGGACTCCGGCTACGAGCAGTACTTC
>TRBV12-3/TRBV12-4|TRBJ1-5|many|TRBD1
CASSIGTGSNQPQHF
TGTGCCAGCAGTATCGGGACAGGGAGCAATCAGCCCCAGCATTTT
>TRBV6-1|TRBJ2-7|few|NA
CASSKGPGYEQYF
TGTGCCAGCAGTAAAGGCCCTGGGTACGAGCAGTACTTC
>TRBV7-9|TRBJ1-4|few|NA
CASSAGQGQLSEKLFF
TGTGCCAGCAGTGCAGGGCAGGGCCAGTTAAGCGAAAAACTGTTTTTT
>TRBV6-2/TRBV6-3|TRBJ2-2|many|NA
CASSATRGVDTGELFF
TGTGCCAGCAGTGCCACCAGGGGCGTTGACACCGGGGAGCTGTTTTTT
>TRBV12-3/TRBV12-4|TRBJ1-2|many|NA
CASSPGESGSARGYTF
TGTGCCAGCAGCCCCGGCGAGTCAGGCTCGGCGAGAGGCTACACCTTC
>TRBV4-1|TRBJ1-1|few|NA
CASSRRIEGDTEAFF
TGCGCCAGCAGCCGCCGGATAGAGGGGGACACTGAAGCTTTCTTT
>TRBV6-9|TRBJ2-5|NA|NA
CASSSTLTQYF
TGTGCCAGCAGTTCCACTCTGACCCAGTACTTC
>TRBV4-1|TRBJ2-1|NA|TRBD2
CASSQCTSGSSYNEQFF
TGCGCCAGCAGCCAATGCACTAGCGGGAGCTCCTACAATGAGCAGTTCTTC
>TRBV7-6|TRBJ2-3|many|TRBD1
CASSLTGGDTQYF
TGTGCCAGCAGCTTGACAGGGGGAGATACGCAGTATTTT
>TRBV5-5|TRBJ2-7|NA|NA
CASSLLPLAGRSYEQYF
TGTGCCAGCAGCTTGCTACCCCTGGCGGGCCGATCCTACGAGCAGTACTTC
>TRBV20-1|TRBJ2-3|many|TRBD1
CSAGTGGTDTQYF
TGCAGTGCTGGGACAGGGGGGACAGATACGCAGTATTTT
>TRBV7-2|TRBJ2-3|many|NA
CASSRPSADTQYF
TGTGCCAGCAGCCGACCTAGTGCAGATACGCAGTATTTT
>TRBV2|TRBJ2-2|many|TRBD2
CASSLGLAGTGELFF
TGTGCCAGCAGTTTGGGACTAGCGGGAACCGGGGAGCTGTTTTTT
>TRBV5-1|TRBJ2-7|NA|TRBD1
CASSSAGTGGDEQYF
TGCGCCAGCAGCTCGGCCGGGACAGGGGGCGACGAGCAGTACTTC
>TRBV7-6|TRBJ2-7|NA|NA
CASSLGAEAYEQYF
TGTGCCAGCAGCTTAGGGGCGGAAGCCTACGAGCAGTACTTC
>TRBV27|TRBJ2-7|many|NA
CASSPRDLTYEQYF
TGTGCCAGCAGTCCCCGGGACTTAACCTACGAGCAGTACTTC
>TRBV6-1|TRBJ1-2|many|NA
CASSEVTGPYGYTF
TGTGCCAGCAGTGAAGTGACAGGTCCCTATGGCTACACCTTC
>TRBV12-3/TRBV12-4|TRBJ1-3|many|NA
CASSKTGEGWLSGNTIYF
TGTGCCAGCAGCAAAACGGGGGAGGGTTGGCTGTCTGGAAACACCATATATTTT
>TRBV15|TRBJ2-1|many|TRBD2
CATSRGKTGTSGINEQFF
TGTGCCACCAGCAGAGGAAAAACCGGGACTAGCGGGATTAATGAGCAGTTCTTC
>TRBV7-9|TRBJ2-7|many|TRBD1
CASSTGQGSYEQYF
TGTGCCAGCAGCACAGGACAGGGCTCCTACGAGCAGTACTTC
>TRBV20-1|TRBJ2-1|many|TRBD2
CSAPGEGLSNEQFF
TGCAGTGCCCCCGGGGAGGGACTATCCAATGAGCAGTTCTTC
>TRBV5-1|TRBJ2-3|NA|NA
CASSKYQGTEHTDTQYF
TGCGCCAGCAGCAAATACCAGGGGACCGAACACACAGATACGCAGTATTTT
>TRBV20-1|TRBJ2-2|many|TRBD2
CSASSSGSRTGELFF
TGCAGTGCTAGTAGTAGCGGGAGTAGAACCGGGGAGCTGTTTTTT
>TRBV19|TRBJ2-5|NA|NA
CASSIGGELQETQYF
TGTGCCAGTAGTATAGGAGGGGAGCTGCAAGAGACCCAGTACTTC
>TRBV5-1|TRBJ2-7|many|NA
CASSPGAKAGEQYF
TGCGCCAGCAGCCCCGGCGCTAAGGCGGGGGAGCAGTACTTC
>TRBV28|TRBJ2-7|many|TRBD2
CASSRSGRPYEQYF
TGTGCCAGCAGCCGTAGCGGGAGACCCTACGAGCAGTACTTC
>TRBV6-1|TRBJ2-7|few|NA
CASSAVQSPVAEQYF
TGTGCCAGCAGTGCGGTGCAGTCCCCTGTAGCCGAGCAGTACTTC
>TRBV7-9|TRBJ2-7|NA|NA
CASSFSSHEQYF
TGTGCCAGCAGCTTTTCTAGTCACGAGCAGTACTTC
>TRBV12-3/TRBV12-4|TRBJ2-3|NA|NA
CASTPQLPHLTDTQYF
TGTGCCAGCACCCCGCAACTTCCACATCTCACAGATACGCAGTATTTT
>TRBV29-1|TRBJ1-1|few|NA
CSVDRTEAFF
TGCAGCGTCGACAGAACTGAAGCTTTCTTT